The 28 T cell receptor beta chains below were found in one sample sequenced in a study of CD8+ T cells in alopecia areata. Treatment meaning: oral pan-JAK inhibitor, 5-10 mg twice daily. RNA extraction and reverse transcription yielded cDNA as sequencing template. Sequencing was performed with immunoSEQ multiplex PCR; in TCRdb, only in-frame clones are kept and a portion is missing. The data contain 100,000 to 120,000 clones, roughly 50% of them singletons. The specimen comprised CD4+ T cells sorted from blood, sampled at week 24, from a patient treated with tofacitinib. The source is a human donor with alopecia areata.

This rearrangement joins TRBV7-9 to TRBJ1-4; 9 positions match TRBD1. CDR1 and CDR2 (germline): SEHNR, FQNEAQ (reference sequence). Trimming took 4 bases from V and 6 from J; bases not matched to a gene: 6. CDR3 length: 15 amino acids. The CDR3 is CASSWGQGWDEKLFF. The CDR3 nucleotides read TGTGCCAGCAGCTGGGGACAGGGATGGGATGAAAAACTGTTTTTT.

The sample holds a few counts of this clone. The chain links TRBV19 to TRBJ2-5; D remains ambiguous. CDR1 is LNHDA, CDR2 SQIVND, per germline (reference sequence). The CDR3 has 13 residues. V was cut by 8 bases and J by 2 bases, with 12 bases left in between. The CDR3: CASSRELQETQYF. The CDR3, as DNA: TGTGCCAGTTCAAGGGAATTACAAGAGACCCAGTACTTC.

DNA of the CDR3: TGTGCCTGGAGTGTGGGTGGGGACAGGGATTCCACTGAAGCTTTCTTT. Protein sequence: CAWSVGGDRDSTEAFF. The chain uses TRBV30 and TRBJ1-1, with 9 bases lining up with TRBD1. Germline values: CDR1 GTSNPN, CDR2 SVGIG (reference sequence). V shed 0 bases, J shed 4 bases, and the junction held 9 bases outside the gene matches. The CDR3 is 16 residues long.

The chain couples TRBV11-1 to TRBJ2-1; D gene uncertain. Germline V gene sequence: CDR1 SGHAT, CDR2 FQDESV (reference sequence). V gave up 1 base and J gave up 2 bases, with 6 bases separating them. The CDR3 has 14 amino acids. CDR3 coding DNA: TGTGCCAGCAGCTTAGGCAGAACCTACAATGAGCAGTTCTTC. It yields the protein CASSLGRTYNEQFF.

This chain uses TRBV2 with TRBJ1-5; possibly TRBD1 for D (6 bases). The V end lost 9 bases, the J end lost 1 base, and 10 bases lay between the germline ends. Germline V gene sequence: CDR1 SNHLY, CDR2 FYNNEI. The CDR3 has 13 amino acids. The CDR3 reads CASGTGSNQPQHF. In nucleotides, the CDR3 is TGTGCCAGTGGAACAGGGAGCAATCAGCCCCAGCATTTT.

V usage is TRBV29-1 and J usage is TRBJ1-1, with D possibly TRBD1 on 5 matching bases. Germline CDR1 SQVTM, CDR2 ANQGSEA. V lost 7 bases and J lost 3, with 9 bases in between. The CDR3 has 11 amino acids. The CDR3 DNA reads TGCAGCGCTGACAGTCACACTGAAGCTTTCTTT. Encoded protein: CSADSHTEAFF.

Only a few counts were recorded for this clone. The genes are TRBV2 and TRBJ1-1; 9 bases map to TRBD1. This CDR3 has 13 residues. Germline V gives CDR1 SNHLY, CDR2 FYNNEI. Losses at the gene ends were 6 bases for V and 6 bases for J; bases not matched to a gene: 5. The CDR3 region has the DNA TGTGCCAGCAGCCGGACAGGGGTTCCTGAAGCTTTCTTT. It translates to CASSRTGVPEAFF.

The chain recombines TRBV2 with TRBJ2-7; 9 bases map to TRBD1. CDR1 is SNHLY, CDR2 FYNNEI, per germline. V trimming: 4 bases; J trimming: 3 bases; junction bases outside the gene matches: 7. The CDR3 runs to 15 residues. CDR3 region: CASSVGPGQGYEQYF. CDR3 nucleotide sequence: TGTGCCAGCAGTGTTGGTCCGGGACAGGGCTACGAGCAGTACTTC.

The chain employs TRBV25-1 and TRBJ1-5, with 7 bases lining up with TRBD1. Germline-derived CDR1 and CDR2 are MGHDK and SYGVNS. This CDR3 is built from 15 residues. The V segment lost 5 bases and the J segment 7 bases; nucleotides outside the gene matches: 11. The CDR3 spells CASSSRRGFLQPQHF. The CDR3 DNA follows: TGTGCCAGCAGTTCACGCAGGGGGTTTCTACAGCCCCAGCATTTT. Combining the CDR3 with reference TRBV25-1 and TRBJ1-5 gives the whole variable domain EADIYQTPRYLVIGTGKKITLECSQTMGHDKMYWYQQDPGMELHLIHYSYGVNSTEKGDLSSESTVSRIRTEHFPLTLESARPSHTSQYLCASSSRRGFLQPQHFGDGTRLSIL.

The chain has TRBV29-1 and TRBJ2-4, with D possibly being TRBD2 (5 bases). The germline CDR1 and CDR2 sequences are SQVTM and ANQGSEA. The V end was cut by 3 bases, the J end by 4 bases, with 10 bases between. This CDR3 contains 13 residues. The CDR3 loop reads CSVDEGPKNIQYF. The DNA of the CDR3 is TGCAGCGTTGACGAGGGCCCTAAAAACATTCAGTACTTC.

The V gene is TRBV2, the J gene TRBJ2-2; 9 nucleotides agree with TRBD2. The CDR3 covers 15 residues. The ends lost 8 bases at V and 2 bases at J; junction bases unmatched: 6. Germline loops: CDR1 SNHLY, CDR2 FYNNEI. This CDR3 reads CASRLAETNTGELFF. The CDR3 region has the DNA TGTGCCAGCCGACTAGCGGAGACAAACACCGGGGAGCTGTTTTTT.

Worth noting for this clone: Additional DNA sequences in this sample encode the identical CDR3. The rearrangement uses TRBV6-5 and TRBJ2-7; D unclear. The CDR3 loop spans 13 amino acids. V lost 0 bases and J lost 4, with 7 bases in between. Germline loops: CDR1 MNHEY, CDR2 SVGAGI. The CDR3 bases are TGTGCCAGCAGTTACTCGACCGGATACGAGCAGTACTTC. The encoded protein is CASSYSTGYEQYF.

The rearrangement links TRBV7-8 to TRBJ2-5; TRBD2 agrees at 14 bases. The CDR3 has 15 amino acids. Germline V lookup: CDR1 SGHVS, CDR2 FQNEAQ. The J segment lost 4 bases and the V segment lost 4 bases, leaving 2 bases of the junction unmatched. CDR3 protein: CASSSGLAGGETQYF. The CDR3 DNA follows: TGTGCCAGCAGCTCCGGACTAGCGGGGGGAGAGACCCAGTACTTC.

This clone was seen more than once but under ten times. The same CDR3 arises from other DNA sequences in this sample as well. V gene TRBV7-3 combines with J gene TRBJ1-1, with D hard to call. Deletions cut 3 bases from V and 2 bases from J, with 7 bases between. The CDR3 is 13 amino acids. The germline V gene has CDR1 SGHTA and CDR2 FQGTGA. DNA of the CDR3: TGTGCCAGCAGCTTGGACCGAAACACTGAAGCTTTCTTT. It translates to CASSLDRNTEAFF.

The chain combines TRBV2 with TRBJ1-2; D is ambiguous. Germline V gene lookup returns CDR1 SNHLY and CDR2 FYNNEI. This CDR3 is built from 12 residues. V lost 4 bases, J lost 5 bases, and 8 bases lay in between. The chain's CDR3 is CASSGAGYGYTF. The CDR3, as DNA: TGTGCCAGCAGTGGCGCAGGATATGGCTACACCTTC.

V is TRBV7-8 and J is TRBJ2-3; the D gene is possibly TRBD2 (5 bases). This CDR3 has 15 residues. CDR1 and CDR2 (germline): SGHVS, FQNEAQ. Trimming pared 5 bases from V and 2 bases from J, leaving 14 bases between. The CDR3 spells CASSELRATTDTQYF. CDR3 DNA: TGTGCCAGCAGCGAACTGAGGGCAACCACAGATACGCAGTATTTT.

The J gene is TRBJ1-1, the V gene TRBV9, with 8 bases aligning to TRBD1. There are 15 residues in the CDR3. From germline, CDR1 is SGDLS and CDR2 YYNGEE. J was trimmed by 1 base and V by 4 bases; bases with no gene match: 6. The CDR3 protein is CASSNRQGRNTEAFF. The CDR3 nucleotides read TGTGCCAGCAGCAACAGACAGGGGAGGAACACTGAAGCTTTCTTT.

Note on this clone: The same CDR3 also results from other DNA sequences found in this sample. The chain employs TRBV29-1 and TRBJ2-2; D gene unclear. Trimming took off 4 bases at V and 2 bases at J, with 2 bases between the two ends. CDR1 is SQVTM, CDR2 ANQGSEA, per germline. The CDR3 length is 11 residues. DNA for the CDR3: TGCAGCGTTGCAAACACCGGGGAGCTGTTTTTT. Its translation: CSVANTGELFF.

This clone was seen more than once but under ten times. This chain joins TRBV7-6 and TRBJ1-2; 10 nucleotides line up with TRBD1. Per germline, CDR1 SGHVS and CDR2 FNYEAQ. V was clipped by 5 bases and J by 7 bases; unmatched bases: 4. The CDR3 sequence is 13 residues long. The CDR3, as DNA: TGTGCCAGCAGCCCAGGGACAGGGGCTGGCTACACCTTC. Translation gives CASSPGTGAGYTF.

The gene calls are TRBV29-1 and TRBJ2-7, with 11 nucleotides matching TRBD1. Germline V gene data show CDR1 as SQVTM and CDR2 as ANQGSEA. V lost 0 bases and J lost 5; bases outside the gene matches: 6. The CDR3 runs to 15 residues. This CDR3 is CSVEDYRTGGNEQYF. CDR3 nucleotides: TGCAGCGTTGAAGATTATCGGACAGGGGGCAACGAGCAGTACTTC.

The J gene is TRBJ2-5, the V gene TRBV7-2; a weak D match, TRBD1 (6 bases). The germline V gene has CDR1 SGHTA and CDR2 FQGNSA. CDR3 length: 14 residues. V dropped 4 bases and J dropped 5 bases, with 14 bases sitting between them. CDR3 region: CASSSRQAVETQYF. CDR3 coding DNA: TGTGCCAGCAGCTCGAGACAGGCCGTGGAGACCCAGTACTTC.

The chain couples TRBV2 to TRBJ2-6, with D perhaps TRBD1 (6 bases). The germline V and J ends were trimmed by 6 bases and 0 bases, with 21 bases remaining between them. Germline V gives CDR1 SNHLY, CDR2 FYNNEI. CDR3 length: 19 residues. CDR3 residues: CASSSRVDRTSSGANVLTF. The CDR3 nucleotides read TGTGCCAGCAGCTCCCGAGTTGACAGGACCAGCTCTGGGGCCAACGTCCTGACTTTC.

The chain uses TRBV30 and TRBJ2-7; TRBD1 or TRBD2 may be the D gene (5 bases each). CDR1 is GTSNPN and CDR2 is SVGIG in the germline V gene (reference sequence). This CDR3 has 13 residues. Trimming took off 5 bases at V and 5 bases at J, with 16 bases between the two ends. CDR3 region: CAWGRGASHEQYF. The CDR3, as DNA: TGTGCCTGGGGGCGAGGGGCGTCCCACGAGCAGTACTTC.

The chain combines TRBV6-5 with TRBJ2-7; possibly TRBD1 for D (6 bases). The germline gives CDR1 MNHEY, CDR2 SVGAGI. This CDR3 is built from 14 residues. Trimming pared 2 bases from V and 3 bases from J, leaving 11 bases between. The CDR3 nucleotides read TGTGCCAGCAGTTACCTAACAGGGAGCTACGAGCAGTACTTC. It yields the protein CASSYLTGSYEQYF.

J is TRBJ2-1 and V is TRBV29-1; no firm D call. The CDR3 loop spans 11 amino acids. Germline lookup yields CDR1 SQVTM and CDR2 ANQGSEA. Trimming pared 3 bases from V and 4 bases from J, leaving 4 bases between. CDR3 amino acids: CSVESYNEQFF. The CDR3 coding sequence is TGCAGCGTTGAGTCATACAATGAGCAGTTCTTC.

This chain uses TRBV7-2 with TRBJ2-5; D gene ambiguous. The V end lost 5 bases, the J end lost 5 bases, and 15 bases lay between the germline ends. Germline lookup yields CDR1 SGHTA and CDR2 FQGNSA. CDR3 length equals 14 residues. The CDR3 DNA is TGTGCCAGCAGCCGACCGGGTACGAGGGAGACCCAGTACTTC. Amino acid sequence: CASSRPGTRETQYF.

The chain carries TRBV29-1 and TRBJ2-5; 9 bases match TRBD2. This CDR3 has 14 amino acids. Germline CDR1 is SQVTM and CDR2 is ANQGSEA. Trimming cost V 3 bases and J 0 bases; bases outside gene matches: 2. The CDR3 DNA sequence: TGCAGCGTTGAGAGCGGGGGGTACCAAGAGACCCAGTACTTC. As protein: CSVESGGYQETQYF. Looking up the rest from reference TRBV29-1 and TRBJ2-5 gives the full variable domain: SAVISQKPSRDICQRGTSLTIQCQVDSQVTMMFWYRQQPGQSLTLIATANQGSEATYESGFVIDKFPISRPNLTFSTLTVSNMSPEDSSIYLCSVESGGYQETQYFGPGTRLLVL.

The V call is TRBV9, the J call TRBJ1-6; tentative D call: TRBD1 (5 bases). The CDR3 runs to 14 residues. V lost 0 bases and J 7 bases, leaving 8 bases between the germline ends. Germline V CDR1 and CDR2: SGDLS, YYNGEE. CDR3 sequence: CASSVGQTNSPLHF. The CDR3 nucleotides read TGTGCCAGCAGCGTAGGACAGACCAATTCACCCCTCCACTTT.